This T cell receptor beta chain came from a study of blood T cell repertoires in COVID-19. Study at large: The origin of the acute and convalescent COVID-19 samples was the United States, Italy and Spain. From T cells, B-cell-depleted T cells, or PBMCs came the material, which was cDNA or gDNA.

The Seattle site enrolled patients during active infection and followed them longitudinally. Source study methods: Cell counts per sample came from amplifying reference gene primers. Sequencing was performed with immunoSEQ multiplex PCR; in TCRdb, only in-frame clones are kept and a portion is missing. That table is the source of V, J and clone size, and D and trimming were worked out from the DNA. The sample holds about 170,000 clones; roughly nine tenths are singletons and the top ten take about 10%. This TCR came from a woman aged 60-75 years with COVID-19, enrolled during active disease. Sample: peripheral blood.

For the CDR3, the DNA is TGCGCCAGCAGCGGGGGACAGCTGGGCGAAGCTTTCTTT. Protein sequence: CASSGGQLGEAFF. The gene calls are TRBV5-1 and TRBJ1-1, with TRBD1 matching over 7 bases. This CDR3 has 13 amino acids. CDR1 is SGHRS, CDR2 YFSETQ, per germline. The trim removed 4 bases at V and 8 bases at J, leaving 8 bases unmatched.